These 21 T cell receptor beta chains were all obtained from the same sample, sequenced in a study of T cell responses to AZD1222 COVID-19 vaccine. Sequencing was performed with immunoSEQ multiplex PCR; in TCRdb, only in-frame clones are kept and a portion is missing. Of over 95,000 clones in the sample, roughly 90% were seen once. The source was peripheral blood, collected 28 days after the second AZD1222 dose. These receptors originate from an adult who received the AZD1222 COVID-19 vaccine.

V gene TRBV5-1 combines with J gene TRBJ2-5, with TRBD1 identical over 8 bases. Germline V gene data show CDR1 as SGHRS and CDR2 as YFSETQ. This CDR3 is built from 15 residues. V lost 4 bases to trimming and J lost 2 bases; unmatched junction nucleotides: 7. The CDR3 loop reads CASSGRTGRQETQYF. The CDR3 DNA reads TGCGCCAGCAGCGGAAGGACAGGGCGGCAAGAGACCCAGTACTTC.

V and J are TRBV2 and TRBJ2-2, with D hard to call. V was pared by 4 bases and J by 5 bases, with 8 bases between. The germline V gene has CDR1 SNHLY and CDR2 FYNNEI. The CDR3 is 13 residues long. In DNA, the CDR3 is TGTGCCAGCAGTGTGGATATTACCGGGGAGCTGTTTTTT. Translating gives CASSVDITGELFF.

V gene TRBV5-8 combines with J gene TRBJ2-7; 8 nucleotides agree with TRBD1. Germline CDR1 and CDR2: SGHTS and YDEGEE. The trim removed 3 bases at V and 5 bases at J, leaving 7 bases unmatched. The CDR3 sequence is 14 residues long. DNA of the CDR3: TGTGCCAGCAGCTCATCTCAGGGGGCGGACGAGCAGTACTTC. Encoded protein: CASSSSQGADEQYF.

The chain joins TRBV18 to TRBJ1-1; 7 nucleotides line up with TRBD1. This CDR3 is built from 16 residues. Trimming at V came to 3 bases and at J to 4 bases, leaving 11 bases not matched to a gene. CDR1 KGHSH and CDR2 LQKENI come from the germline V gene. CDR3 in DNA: TGTGCCAGCTCACCGAAAATACAGGGGACATCCACTGAAGCTTTCTTT. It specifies CASSPKIQGTSTEAFF.

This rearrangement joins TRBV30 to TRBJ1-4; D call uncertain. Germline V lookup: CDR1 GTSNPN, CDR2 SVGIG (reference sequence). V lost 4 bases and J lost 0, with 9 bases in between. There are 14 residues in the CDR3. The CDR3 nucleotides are TGTGCCTGGAACCGTCGTGCAACTAATGAAAAACTGTTTTTT. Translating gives CAWNRRATNEKLFF. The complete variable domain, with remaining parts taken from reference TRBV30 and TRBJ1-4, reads SQTIHQWPATLVQPVGSPLSLECTVEGTSNPNLYWYRQAAGRGLQLLFYSVGIGQISSEVPQNLSASRPQDRQFILSSKKLLLSDSGFYLCAWNRRATNEKLFFGSGTQLSVL.

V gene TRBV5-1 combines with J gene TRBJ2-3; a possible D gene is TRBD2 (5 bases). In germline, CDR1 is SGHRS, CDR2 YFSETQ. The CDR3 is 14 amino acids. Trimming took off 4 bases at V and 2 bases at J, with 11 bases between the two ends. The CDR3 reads CASSAISDTDTQYF. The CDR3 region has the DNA TGCGCCAGCAGCGCCATTAGCGACACAGATACGCAGTATTTT.

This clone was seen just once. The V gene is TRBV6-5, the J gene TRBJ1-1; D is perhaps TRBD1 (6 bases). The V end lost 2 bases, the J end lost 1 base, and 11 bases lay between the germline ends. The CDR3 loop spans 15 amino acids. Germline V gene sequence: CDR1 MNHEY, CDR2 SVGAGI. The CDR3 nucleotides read TGTGCCAGCAGTTACATTACACAGGGGAACACTGAAGCTTTCTTT. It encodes CASSYITQGNTEAFF.

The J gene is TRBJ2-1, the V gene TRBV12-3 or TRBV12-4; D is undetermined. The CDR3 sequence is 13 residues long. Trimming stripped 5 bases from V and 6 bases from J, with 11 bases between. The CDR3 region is CASSVDERNEQFF. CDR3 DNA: TGTGCCAGCAGTGTGGATGAGCGCAATGAGCAGTTCTTC.

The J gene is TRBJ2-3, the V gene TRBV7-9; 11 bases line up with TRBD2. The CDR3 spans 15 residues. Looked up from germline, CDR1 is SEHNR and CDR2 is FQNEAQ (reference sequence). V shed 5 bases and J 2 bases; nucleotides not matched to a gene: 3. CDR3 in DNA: TGTGCCAGCAGCGCACTAGCGGGGGTCACAGATACGCAGTATTTT. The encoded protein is CASSALAGVTDTQYF.

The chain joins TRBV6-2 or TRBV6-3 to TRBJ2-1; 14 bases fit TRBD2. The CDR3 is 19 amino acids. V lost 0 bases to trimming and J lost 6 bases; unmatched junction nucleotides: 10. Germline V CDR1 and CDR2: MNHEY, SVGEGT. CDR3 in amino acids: CASSYSRLAGGPTPNEQFF. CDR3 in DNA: TGTGCCAGCAGTTACTCGAGACTAGCGGGAGGGCCTACACCCAATGAGCAGTTCTTC.

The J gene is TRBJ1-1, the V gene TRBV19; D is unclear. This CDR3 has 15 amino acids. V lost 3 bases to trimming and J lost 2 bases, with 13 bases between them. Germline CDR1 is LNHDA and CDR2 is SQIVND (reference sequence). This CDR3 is CASSIFHTGNTEAFF. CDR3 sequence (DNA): TGTGCCAGTAGTATCTTTCACACCGGCAACACTGAAGCTTTCTTT. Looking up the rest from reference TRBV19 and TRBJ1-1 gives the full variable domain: DGGITQSPKYLFRKEGQNVTLSCEQNLNHDAMYWYRQDPGQGLRLIYYSQIVNDFQKGDIAEGYSVSREKKESFPLTVTSAQKNPTAFYLCASSIFHTGNTEAFFGQGTRLTVV.

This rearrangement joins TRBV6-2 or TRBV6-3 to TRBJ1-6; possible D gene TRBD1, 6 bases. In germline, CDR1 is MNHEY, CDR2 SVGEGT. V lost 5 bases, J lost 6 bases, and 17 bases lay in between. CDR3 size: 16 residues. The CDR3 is CASSPPDSQSNSPLHF. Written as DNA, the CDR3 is TGTGCCAGCAGTCCGCCGGACAGTCAGAGTAATTCACCCCTCCACTTT.

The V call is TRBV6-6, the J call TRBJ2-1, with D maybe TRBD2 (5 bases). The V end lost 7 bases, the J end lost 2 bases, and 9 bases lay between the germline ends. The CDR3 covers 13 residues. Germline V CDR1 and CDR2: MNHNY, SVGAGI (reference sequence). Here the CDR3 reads CASTKAAYNEQFF. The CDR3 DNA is TGTGCCAGCACCAAAGCGGCCTACAATGAGCAGTTCTTC.

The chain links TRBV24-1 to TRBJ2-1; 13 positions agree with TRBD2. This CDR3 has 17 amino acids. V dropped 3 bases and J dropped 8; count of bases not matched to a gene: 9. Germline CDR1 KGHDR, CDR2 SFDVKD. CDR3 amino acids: CATSDGRRTSGSDEQFF. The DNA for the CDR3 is TGTGCCACCAGTGATGGACGAAGGACTAGCGGGAGCGATGAGCAGTTCTTC.

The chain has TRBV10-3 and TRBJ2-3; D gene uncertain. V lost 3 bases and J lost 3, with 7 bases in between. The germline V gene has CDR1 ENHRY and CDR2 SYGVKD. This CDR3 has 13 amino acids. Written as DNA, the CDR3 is TGTGCCATCAGTGAAGGCAGGACAGATACGCAGTATTTT. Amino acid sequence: CAISEGRTDTQYF.

The CDR3 loop is CASSEQGGQPQHF. The CDR3 DNA is TGTGCCAGCAGTGAACAGGGAGGTCAGCCCCAGCATTTT. The chain is built from TRBV2 and TRBJ1-5; D possibly corresponds to TRBD1 (5 bases). Germline V gives CDR1 SNHLY, CDR2 FYNNEI. Deletions cut 2 bases from V and 6 bases from J, with 8 bases between. This CDR3 is 13 amino acids long.

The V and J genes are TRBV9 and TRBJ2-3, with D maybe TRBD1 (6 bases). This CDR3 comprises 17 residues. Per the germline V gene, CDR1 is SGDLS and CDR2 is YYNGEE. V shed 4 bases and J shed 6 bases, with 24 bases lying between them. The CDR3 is CASSSSTGISPGDTQYF. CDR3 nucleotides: TGTGCCAGCAGCTCCTCGACAGGCATCTCTCCAGGGGATACGCAGTATTTT.

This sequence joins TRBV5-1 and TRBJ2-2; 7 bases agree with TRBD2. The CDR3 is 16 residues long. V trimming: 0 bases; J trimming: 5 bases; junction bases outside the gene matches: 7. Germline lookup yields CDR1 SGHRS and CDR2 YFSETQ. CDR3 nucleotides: TGCGCCAGCAGCTTGGTCCGGGACTACACAACCGGGGAGCTGTTTTTT. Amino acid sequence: CASSLVRDYTTGELFF.

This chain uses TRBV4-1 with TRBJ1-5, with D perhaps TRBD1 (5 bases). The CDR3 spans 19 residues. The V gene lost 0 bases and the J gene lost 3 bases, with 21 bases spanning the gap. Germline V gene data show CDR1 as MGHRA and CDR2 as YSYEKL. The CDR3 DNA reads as TGCGCCAGCAGCCAAGATATAGGCATGAGACAGCCGTTCAATCAGCCCCAGCATTTT. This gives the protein CASSQDIGMRQPFNQPQHF.

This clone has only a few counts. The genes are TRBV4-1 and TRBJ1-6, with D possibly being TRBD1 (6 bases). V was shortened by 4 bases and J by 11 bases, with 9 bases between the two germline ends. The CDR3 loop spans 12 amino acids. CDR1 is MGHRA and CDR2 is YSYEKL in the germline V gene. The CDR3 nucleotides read TGCGCCAGCAGCCGGGACACACCACCCCTCCACTTT. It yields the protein CASSRDTPPLHF.

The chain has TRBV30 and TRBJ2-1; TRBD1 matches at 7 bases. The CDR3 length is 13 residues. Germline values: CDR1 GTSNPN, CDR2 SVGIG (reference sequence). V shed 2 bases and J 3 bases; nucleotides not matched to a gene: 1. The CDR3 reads CAWSPGGYNEQFF. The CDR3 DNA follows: TGTGCCTGGAGTCCAGGGGGCTACAATGAGCAGTTCTTC.